One and the same sample provided the 8 T cell receptor beta chains below, sequenced in a study of cytomegalovirus exposure and HLA in healthy donors. Researchers ran the PCR with 60 Vbeta and 13 Jbeta primers. Clones were sequenced by immunoSEQ multiplex PCR, and TCRdb holds only the in-frame ones, with some missing. In the table there are approximately 100,000 clones, about 75% of which are singletons. Sequenced material: PBMCs. Every receptor here comes from a woman younger than 35 in good health and CMV-seropositive.

The chain couples TRBV6-6 to TRBJ2-5; TRBD2 might be the D (5 bases). V was trimmed by 8 bases and J by 5 bases, leaving 9 bases between them. Looked up from germline, CDR1 is MNHNY and CDR2 is SVGAGI (reference sequence). This CDR3 region has 11 residues. CDR3 loop: CASGPGETQYF. CDR3 sequence (DNA): TGTGCCAGCGGACCGGGGGAGACCCAGTACTTC.

The CDR3 sequence: CASSGPLSASSYEQYF. CDR3 bases: TGTGCCAGCAGCGGACCACTTAGCGCAAGCTCCTACGAGCAGTACTTC. This chain uses TRBV7-8 with TRBJ2-7, with a possible D match to TRBD2 (5 bases). The CDR3 consists of 16 residues. V dropped 5 bases and J dropped 0 bases, with 17 bases sitting between them. Germline values: CDR1 SGHVS, CDR2 FQNEAQ.

This sequence joins TRBV15 and TRBJ2-1; possible D gene TRBD2, 5 bases. V dropped 1 base and J dropped 7 bases, with 14 bases sitting between them. Germline CDR1 reads LNHNV; CDR2 reads YYDKDF (reference sequence). The CDR3 consists of 15 residues. In DNA, the CDR3 is TGTGCCACCAGCAGAGGCCTCGGAGGCCAAAATGAGCAGTTCTTC. Its translation: CATSRGLGGQNEQFF.

The chain is built from TRBV6-1 and TRBJ2-1, with 7 bases matching TRBD2. The junction had 6 bases not matched to a gene; V was cut back by 4 bases and J by 0 bases. The CDR3 is 16 amino acids. CDR1 MNHNS and CDR2 SASEGT come from the germline V gene. The CDR3 DNA reads as TGTGCCAGCAGTGGCCTGCTAGCGGCCTCCTACAATGAGCAGTTCTTC. Translation gives CASSGLLAASYNEQFF.

This chain connects TRBV6-5 to TRBJ2-7; 8 bases map to TRBD1. The J segment lost 5 bases and the V segment lost 6 bases, leaving 9 bases of the junction unmatched. CDR3 length: 14 residues. Germline values: CDR1 MNHEY, CDR2 SVGAGI. CDR3 residues: CASSYQGAGNEQYF. CDR3 in DNA: TGTGCCAGCAGCTATCAGGGGGCGGGAAACGAGCAGTACTTC.

The chain is built from TRBV6-4 and TRBJ2-1, with 9 positions matching TRBD1. V shed 6 bases, J shed 9 bases, and the junction held 6 bases outside the gene matches. CDR1 is MRHNA and CDR2 is SNTAGT in the germline V gene. The CDR3 sequence is 13 residues long. The CDR3 DNA sequence: TGTGCCAGCAGACGACAGGGGGAGGGTGAGCAGTTCTTC. As protein: CASRRQGEGEQFF.

This chain connects TRBV7-9 to TRBJ2-1; 7 positions match TRBD1. Germline lookup yields CDR1 SEHNR and CDR2 FQNEAQ (reference sequence). Germline trimming cut 5 bases from V and 6 bases from J; bases unmatched to any gene: 10. CDR3 size: 15 residues. CDR3 loop: CASSLEGQVFNEQFF. CDR3 bases: TGTGCCAGCAGCCTCGAAGGACAGGTGTTCAATGAGCAGTTCTTC.

Remarks on this clone: One end of the junction is discordant with germline, which a read error may explain. In the same sample, other DNA sequences code for this CDR3. This sequence joins TRBV6-5 and TRBJ1-4, with D possibly being TRBD1 (6 bases). Germline CDR1 MNHEY, CDR2 SVGAGI. CDR3 length: 14 residues. Here the CDR3 DNA reads TGTGCCGGCAGAAGTGGGACAATGGATGAAAAACTGTTTTTT. Protein product: CAGRSGTMDEKLFF.